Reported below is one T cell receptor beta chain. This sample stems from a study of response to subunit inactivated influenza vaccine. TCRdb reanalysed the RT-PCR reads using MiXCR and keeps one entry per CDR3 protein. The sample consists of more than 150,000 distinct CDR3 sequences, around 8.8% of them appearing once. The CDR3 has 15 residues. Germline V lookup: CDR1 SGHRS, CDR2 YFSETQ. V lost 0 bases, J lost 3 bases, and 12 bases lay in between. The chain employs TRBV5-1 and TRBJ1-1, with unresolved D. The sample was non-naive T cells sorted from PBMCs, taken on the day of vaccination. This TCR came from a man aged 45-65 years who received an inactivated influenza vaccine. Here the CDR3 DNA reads TGCGCCAGCAGCTTGGGGGCAGCTTGGGACACTGAAGCTTTCTTT. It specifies CASSLGAAWDTEAFF.